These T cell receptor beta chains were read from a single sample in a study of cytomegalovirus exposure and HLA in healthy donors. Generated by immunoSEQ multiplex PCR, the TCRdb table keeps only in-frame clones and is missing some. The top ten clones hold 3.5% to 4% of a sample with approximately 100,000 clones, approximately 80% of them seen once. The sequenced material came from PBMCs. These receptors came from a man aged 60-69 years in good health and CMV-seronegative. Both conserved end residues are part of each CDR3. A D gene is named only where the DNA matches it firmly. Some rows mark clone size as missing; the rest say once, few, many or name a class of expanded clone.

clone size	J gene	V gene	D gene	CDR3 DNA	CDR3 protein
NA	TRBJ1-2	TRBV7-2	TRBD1	TGTGCCAGCAGCTTAGTCAGTGCGGGGGACAGGGTAACCTATGGCTACACCTTC	CASSLVSAGDRVTYGYTF
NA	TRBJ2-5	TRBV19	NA	TGTGCCAGTAGTATCCGGGAGAGCCAGACCCAGTACTTC	CASSIRESQTQYF
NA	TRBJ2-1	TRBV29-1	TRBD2	TGCAGCGTGCTCGGACTAGCGGGGGGGAAAGTGCAGTTCTTC	CSVLGLAGGKVQFF
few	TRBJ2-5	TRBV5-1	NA	TGCGCCAGCAGCTCGCAGGGGTACCAAGAGACCCAGTACTTC	CASSSQGYQETQYF
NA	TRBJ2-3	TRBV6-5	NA	TGTGCCAGCAGTTACGAGGGGGGGTCTGGGGATACGCAGTATTTT	CASSYEGGSGDTQYF
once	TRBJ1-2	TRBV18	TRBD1	TGTGCCAGCTCACCACTCGACAGGGTCTCTGATGGCTACACCTTC	CASSPLDRVSDGYTF
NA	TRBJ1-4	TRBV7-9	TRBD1	TGTGCCAGCAGCTTGGCGACAGGGAATGAAAAACTGTTTTTT	CASSLATGNEKLFF
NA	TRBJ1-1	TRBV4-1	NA	TGCGCCAGCAGCCAGGACCCGCGACAGGCCTTAAACACTGAAGCTTTCTTT	CASSQDPRQALNTEAFF
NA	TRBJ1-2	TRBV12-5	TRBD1	TGTGCTAGTGGTCGTGGACAGGGGTATGGCTACACCTTC	CASGRGQGYGYTF
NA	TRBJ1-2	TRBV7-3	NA	TGTGCCAGCAGCTTGGGGGAGGCCTATGGCTACACCTTC	CASSLGEAYGYTF
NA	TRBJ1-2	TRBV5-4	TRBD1	TGTGCCAGCAGCTCCACACAGGGGACGTGGGGCTACACCTTC	CASSSTQGTWGYTF
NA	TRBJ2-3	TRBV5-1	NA	TGCGCCAGCAGCGTAAACAGGGCGGATACGCAGTATTTT	CASSVNRADTQYF
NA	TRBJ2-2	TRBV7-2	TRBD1	TGTGCCAGCAGCTTGGCCGGGACAGCGAACACCGGGGAGCTGTTTTTT	CASSLAGTANTGELFF
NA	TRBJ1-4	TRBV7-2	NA	TGTGCCAGCAGCCCCTTCGCCCGGGCAACTAATGAAAAACTGTTTTTT	CASSPFARATNEKLFF
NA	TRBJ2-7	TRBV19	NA	TGTGCCAGTAGTATATCAGGGTGGGCCTACGAGCAGTACTTC	CASSISGWAYEQYF
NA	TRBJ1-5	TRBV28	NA	TGTGCCAGCAGTTTATTGGGCAGGGGTAGCAATCAGCCCCAGCATTTT	CASSLLGRGSNQPQHF
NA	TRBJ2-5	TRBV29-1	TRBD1	TGCAGCCTCCGGACAGGGCAAGAGACCCAGTACTTC	CSLRTGQETQYF
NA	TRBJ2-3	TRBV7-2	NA	TGTGCCAGCAGGGGAGGAGGGACAGATACGCAGTATTTT	CASRGGGTDTQYF
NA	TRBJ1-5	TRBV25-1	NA	TGTGCCAGCAGTGAGGGTCAGGGTGGGAGCAATCAGCCCCAGCATTTT	CASSEGQGGSNQPQHF